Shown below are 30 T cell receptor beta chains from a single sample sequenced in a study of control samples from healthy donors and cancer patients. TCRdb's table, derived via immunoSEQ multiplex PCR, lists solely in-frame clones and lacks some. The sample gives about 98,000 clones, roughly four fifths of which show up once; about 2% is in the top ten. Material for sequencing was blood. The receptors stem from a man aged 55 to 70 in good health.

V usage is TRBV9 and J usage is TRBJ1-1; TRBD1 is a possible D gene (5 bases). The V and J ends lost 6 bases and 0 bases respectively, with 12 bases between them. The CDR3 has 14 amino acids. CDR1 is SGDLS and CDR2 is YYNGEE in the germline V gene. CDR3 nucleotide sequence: TGTGCCAGCACCGGAGGGGCGGTGAACACTGAAGCTTTCTTT. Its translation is CASTGGAVNTEAFF. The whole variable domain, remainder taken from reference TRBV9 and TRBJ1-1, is DSGVTQTPKHLITATGQRVTLRCSPRSGDLSVYWYQQSLDQGLQFLIQYYNGEERAKGNILERFSAQQFPDLHSELNLSSLELGDSALYFCASTGGAVNTEAFFGQGTRLTVV.

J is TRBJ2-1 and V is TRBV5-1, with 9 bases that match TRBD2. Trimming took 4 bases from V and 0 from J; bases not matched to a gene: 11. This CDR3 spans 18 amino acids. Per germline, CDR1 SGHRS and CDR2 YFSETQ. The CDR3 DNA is TGCGCCAGCAGCAGCACCCTAGCGGGGAAGTTCTCCTACAATGAGCAGTTCTTC. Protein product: CASSSTLAGKFSYNEQFF.

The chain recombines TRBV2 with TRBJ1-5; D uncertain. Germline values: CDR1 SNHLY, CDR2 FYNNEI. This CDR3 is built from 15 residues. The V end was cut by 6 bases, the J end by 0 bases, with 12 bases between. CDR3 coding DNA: TGTGCCAGCAGACTACTACAAGATAGCAATCAGCCCCAGCATTTT. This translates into CASRLLQDSNQPQHF.

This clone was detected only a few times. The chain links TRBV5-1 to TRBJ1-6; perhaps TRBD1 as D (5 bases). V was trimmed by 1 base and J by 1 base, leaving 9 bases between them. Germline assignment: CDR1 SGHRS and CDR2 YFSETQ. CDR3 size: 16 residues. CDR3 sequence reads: CASSLRGESYNSPLHF. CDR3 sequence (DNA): TGCGCCAGCAGCTTGCGGGGGGAATCCTATAATTCACCCCTCCACTTT.

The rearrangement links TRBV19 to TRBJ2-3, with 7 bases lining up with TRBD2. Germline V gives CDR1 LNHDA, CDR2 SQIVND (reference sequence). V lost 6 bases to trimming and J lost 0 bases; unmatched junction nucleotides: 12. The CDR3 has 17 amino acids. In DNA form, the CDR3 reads TGTGCCAGTAGCAAAAGGGCTAGCGGTACTAGCACAGATACGCAGTATTTT. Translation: CASSKRASGTSTDTQYF.

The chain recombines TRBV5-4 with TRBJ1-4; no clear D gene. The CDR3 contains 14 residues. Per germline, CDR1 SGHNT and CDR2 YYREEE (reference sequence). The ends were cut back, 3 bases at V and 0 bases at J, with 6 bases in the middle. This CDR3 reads CASSYRATNEKLFF. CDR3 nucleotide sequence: TGTGCCAGCAGCTACCGGGCAACTAATGAAAAACTGTTTTTT.

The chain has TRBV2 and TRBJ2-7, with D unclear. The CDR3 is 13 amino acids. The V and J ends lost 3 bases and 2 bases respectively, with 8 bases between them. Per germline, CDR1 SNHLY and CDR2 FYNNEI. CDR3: CASSDPQAYEQYF. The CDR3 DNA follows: TGTGCCAGCAGTGACCCCCAGGCCTACGAGCAGTACTTC.

CDR3 amino acids: CASSSRVRASSGNTIYF. The CDR3 DNA reads TGTGCCAGCAGCTCTAGAGTCAGGGCGAGCTCTGGAAACACCATATATTTT. The J gene is TRBJ1-3, the V gene TRBV7-2; TRBD1 might be the D (5 bases). In germline, CDR1 is SGHTA, CDR2 FQGNSA. V lost 4 bases and J lost 0, with 16 bases in between. This CDR3 has 17 residues.

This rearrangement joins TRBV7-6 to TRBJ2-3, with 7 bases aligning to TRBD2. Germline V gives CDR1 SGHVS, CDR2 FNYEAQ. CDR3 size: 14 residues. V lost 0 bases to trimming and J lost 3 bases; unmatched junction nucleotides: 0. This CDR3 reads CASSLAGGTDTQYF. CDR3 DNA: TGTGCCAGCAGCTTAGCGGGAGGGACAGATACGCAGTATTTT.

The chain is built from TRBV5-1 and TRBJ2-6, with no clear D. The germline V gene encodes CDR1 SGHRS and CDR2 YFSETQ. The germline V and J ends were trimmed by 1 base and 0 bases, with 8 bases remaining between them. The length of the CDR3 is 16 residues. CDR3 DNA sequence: TGCGCCAGCAGCTTGAGCACAGTCTCTGGGGCCAACGTCCTGACTTTC. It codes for CASSLSTVSGANVLTF.

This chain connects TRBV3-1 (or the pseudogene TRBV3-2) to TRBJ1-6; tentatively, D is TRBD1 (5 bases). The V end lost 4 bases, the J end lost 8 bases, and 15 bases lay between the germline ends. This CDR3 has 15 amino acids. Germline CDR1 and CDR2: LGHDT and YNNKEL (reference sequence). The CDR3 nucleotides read TGTGCCAGCAGCCTCAGGGTTCCGCTGGATTCACCCCTCCACTTT. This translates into CASSLRVPLDSPLHF.

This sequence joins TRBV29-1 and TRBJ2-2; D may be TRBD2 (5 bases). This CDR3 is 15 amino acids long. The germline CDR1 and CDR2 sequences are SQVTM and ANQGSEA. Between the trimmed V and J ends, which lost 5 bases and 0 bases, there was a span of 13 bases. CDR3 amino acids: CSVKLRAPNTGELFF. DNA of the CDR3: TGCAGCGTTAAGTTGCGGGCACCGAACACCGGGGAGCTGTTTTTT.

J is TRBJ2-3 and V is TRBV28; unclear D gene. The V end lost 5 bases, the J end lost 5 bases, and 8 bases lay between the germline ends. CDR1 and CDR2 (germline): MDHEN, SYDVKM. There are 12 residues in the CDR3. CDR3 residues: CASSVNLDTQYF. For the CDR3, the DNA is TGTGCCAGCAGTGTCAACCTAGATACGCAGTATTTT.

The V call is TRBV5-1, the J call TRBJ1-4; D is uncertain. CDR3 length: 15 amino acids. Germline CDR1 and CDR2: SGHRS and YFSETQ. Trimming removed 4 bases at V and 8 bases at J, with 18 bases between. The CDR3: CASSPSLAPAEKLFF. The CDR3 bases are TGCGCCAGCAGCCCGAGTCTCGCGCCTGCGGAAAAACTGTTTTTT.

This chain's CDR3 is CASSWTSGVTDTQYF. The CDR3 region has the DNA TGTGCCAGCAGCTGGACTAGCGGGGTCACAGATACGCAGTATTTT. The chain employs TRBV11-2 and TRBJ2-3; 12 nucleotides agree with TRBD2. Looked up from germline, CDR1 is SGHAT and CDR2 is FQNNGV. This CDR3 region has 15 residues. The ends lost 4 bases at V and 2 bases at J; junction bases unmatched: 1.

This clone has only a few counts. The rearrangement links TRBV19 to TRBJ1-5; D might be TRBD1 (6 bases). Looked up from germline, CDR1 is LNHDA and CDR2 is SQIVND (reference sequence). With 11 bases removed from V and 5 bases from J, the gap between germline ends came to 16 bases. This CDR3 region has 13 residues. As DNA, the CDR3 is TGTGCCGTCTCCGGCAGGGGCCATCAGCCCCAGCATTTT. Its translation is CAVSGRGHQPQHF.

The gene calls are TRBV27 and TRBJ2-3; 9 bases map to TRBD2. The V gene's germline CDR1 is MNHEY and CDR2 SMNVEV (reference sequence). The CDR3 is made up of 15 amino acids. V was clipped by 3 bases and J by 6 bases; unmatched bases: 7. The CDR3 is CASSFQLAGPDTQYF. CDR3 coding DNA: TGTGCCAGCAGTTTCCAACTAGCGGGCCCCGATACGCAGTATTTT.

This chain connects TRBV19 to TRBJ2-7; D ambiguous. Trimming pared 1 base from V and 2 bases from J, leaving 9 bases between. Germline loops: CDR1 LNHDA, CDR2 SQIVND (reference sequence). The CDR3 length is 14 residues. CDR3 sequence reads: CASSIGTETYEQYF. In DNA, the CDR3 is TGTGCCAGTAGTATAGGTACCGAGACCTACGAGCAGTACTTC.

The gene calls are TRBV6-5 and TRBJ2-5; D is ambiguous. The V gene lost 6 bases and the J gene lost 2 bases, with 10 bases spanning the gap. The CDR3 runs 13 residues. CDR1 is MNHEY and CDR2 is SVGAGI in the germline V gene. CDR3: CASSLTPQETQYF. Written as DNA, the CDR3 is TGTGCCAGCAGCCTGACCCCACAAGAGACCCAGTACTTC.

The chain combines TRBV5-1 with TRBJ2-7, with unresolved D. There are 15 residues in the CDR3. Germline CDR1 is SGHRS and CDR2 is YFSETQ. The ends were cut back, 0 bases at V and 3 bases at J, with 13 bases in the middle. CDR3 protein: CASSLEAELRYEQYF. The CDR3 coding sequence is TGCGCCAGCAGCTTGGAGGCTGAACTTCGCTACGAGCAGTACTTC.

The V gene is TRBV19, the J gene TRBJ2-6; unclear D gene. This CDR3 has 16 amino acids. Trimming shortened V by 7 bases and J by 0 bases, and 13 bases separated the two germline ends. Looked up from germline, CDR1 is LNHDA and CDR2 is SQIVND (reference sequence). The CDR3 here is CASIGRIVSGANVLTF. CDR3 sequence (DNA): TGTGCCAGTATAGGTCGGATCGTCTCTGGGGCCAACGTCCTGACTTTC.

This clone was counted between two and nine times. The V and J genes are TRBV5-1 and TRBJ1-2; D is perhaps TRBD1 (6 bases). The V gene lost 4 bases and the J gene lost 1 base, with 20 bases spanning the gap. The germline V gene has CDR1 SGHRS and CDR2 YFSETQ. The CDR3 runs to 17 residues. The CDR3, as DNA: TGCGCCAGCAGCAATCCTCCCGGGACAACCCATAACTATGGCTACACCTTC. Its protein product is CASSNPPGTTHNYGYTF.

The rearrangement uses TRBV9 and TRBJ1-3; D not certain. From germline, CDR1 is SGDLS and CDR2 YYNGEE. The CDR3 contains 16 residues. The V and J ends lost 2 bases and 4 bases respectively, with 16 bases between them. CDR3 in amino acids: CASSVEARPGGNTIYF. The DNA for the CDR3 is TGTGCCAGCAGCGTCGAGGCTAGACCGGGCGGAAACACCATATATTTT.

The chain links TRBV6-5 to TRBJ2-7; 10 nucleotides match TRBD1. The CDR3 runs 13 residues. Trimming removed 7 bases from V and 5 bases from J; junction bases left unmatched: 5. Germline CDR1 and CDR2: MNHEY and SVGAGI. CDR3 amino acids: CASIGTGVHEQYF. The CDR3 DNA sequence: TGTGCCAGCATTGGGACAGGGGTACACGAGCAGTACTTC.

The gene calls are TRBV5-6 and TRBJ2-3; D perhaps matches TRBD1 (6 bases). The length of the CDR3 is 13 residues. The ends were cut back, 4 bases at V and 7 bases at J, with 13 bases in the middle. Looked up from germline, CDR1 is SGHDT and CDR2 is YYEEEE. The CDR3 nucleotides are TGTGCCAGCAGCCCACCGGACAGTTATACGCAGTATTTT. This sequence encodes CASSPPDSYTQYF.

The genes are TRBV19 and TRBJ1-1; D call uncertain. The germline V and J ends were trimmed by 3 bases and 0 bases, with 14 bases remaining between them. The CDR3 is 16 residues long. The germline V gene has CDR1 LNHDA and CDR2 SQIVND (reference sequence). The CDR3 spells CASSIPGRPMNTEAFF. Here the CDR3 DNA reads TGTGCCAGTAGTATTCCCGGGAGACCAATGAACACTGAAGCTTTCTTT.

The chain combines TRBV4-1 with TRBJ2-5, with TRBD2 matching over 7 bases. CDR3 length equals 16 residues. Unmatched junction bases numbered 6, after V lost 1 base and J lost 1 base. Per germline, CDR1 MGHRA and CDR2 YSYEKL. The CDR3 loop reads CASSQGWGGFQETQYF. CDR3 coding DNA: TGCGCCAGCAGCCAAGGGTGGGGGGGGTTCCAAGAGACCCAGTACTTC.

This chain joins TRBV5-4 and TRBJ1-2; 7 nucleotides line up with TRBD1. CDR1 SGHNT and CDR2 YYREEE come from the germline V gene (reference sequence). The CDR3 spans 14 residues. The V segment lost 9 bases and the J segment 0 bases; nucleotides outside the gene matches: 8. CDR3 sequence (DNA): TGTGCCACTCAACAGGGGCGGGCTAACTATGGCTACACCTTC. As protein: CATQQGRANYGYTF.

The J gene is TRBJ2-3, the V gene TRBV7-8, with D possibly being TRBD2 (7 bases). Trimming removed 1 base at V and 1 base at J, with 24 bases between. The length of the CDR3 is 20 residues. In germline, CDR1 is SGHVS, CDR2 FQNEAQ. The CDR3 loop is CASSLGLMGAGVAGTDTQYF. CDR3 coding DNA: TGTGCCAGCAGCTTAGGTCTTATGGGGGCGGGAGTGGCTGGCACAGATACGCAGTATTTT.

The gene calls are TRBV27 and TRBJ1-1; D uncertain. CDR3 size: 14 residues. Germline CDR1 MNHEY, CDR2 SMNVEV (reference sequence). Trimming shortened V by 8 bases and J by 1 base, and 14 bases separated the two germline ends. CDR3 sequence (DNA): TGTGCCAGCCTCGGGAGGGCGGCGAACACTGAAGCTTTCTTT. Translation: CASLGRAANTEAFF.